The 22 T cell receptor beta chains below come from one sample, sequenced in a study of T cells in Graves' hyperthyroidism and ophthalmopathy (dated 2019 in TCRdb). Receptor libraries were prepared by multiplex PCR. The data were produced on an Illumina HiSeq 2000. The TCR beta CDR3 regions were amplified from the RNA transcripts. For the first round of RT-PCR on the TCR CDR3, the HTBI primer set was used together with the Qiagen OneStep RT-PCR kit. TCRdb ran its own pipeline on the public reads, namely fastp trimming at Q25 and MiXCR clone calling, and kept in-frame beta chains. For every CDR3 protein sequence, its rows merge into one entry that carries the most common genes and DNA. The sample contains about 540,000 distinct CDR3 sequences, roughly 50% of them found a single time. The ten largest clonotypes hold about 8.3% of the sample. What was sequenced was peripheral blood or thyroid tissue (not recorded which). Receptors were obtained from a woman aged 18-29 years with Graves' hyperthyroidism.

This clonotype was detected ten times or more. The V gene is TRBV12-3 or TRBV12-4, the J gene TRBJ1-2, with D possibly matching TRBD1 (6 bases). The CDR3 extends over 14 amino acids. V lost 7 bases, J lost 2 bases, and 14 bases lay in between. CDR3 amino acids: CASTSPGGNYGYTF. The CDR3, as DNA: TGTGCCAGCACTTCCCCGGGGGGCAACTATGGCTACACCTTC.

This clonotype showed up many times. The CDR3 DNA is TGTGCCAGCGGAACAGGGGGTTCTGGTAGCAATCAGCCCCAGCATTTT. It codes for CASGTGGSGSNQPQHF. The J gene is TRBJ1-5, the V gene TRBV13; the match to TRBD1 covers 8 bases. The CDR3 covers 16 residues. In germline, CDR1 is PRHDT, CDR2 FYEKMQ (reference sequence). J lost 0 bases, V lost 8 bases, and 9 bases had no gene match.

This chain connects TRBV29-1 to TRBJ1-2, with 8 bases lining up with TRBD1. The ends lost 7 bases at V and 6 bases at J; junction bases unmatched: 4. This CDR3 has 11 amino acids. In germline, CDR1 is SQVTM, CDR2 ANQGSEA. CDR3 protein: CSGTGLHGYTF. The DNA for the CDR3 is TGCAGCGGGACAGGGCTACATGGCTACACCTTC.

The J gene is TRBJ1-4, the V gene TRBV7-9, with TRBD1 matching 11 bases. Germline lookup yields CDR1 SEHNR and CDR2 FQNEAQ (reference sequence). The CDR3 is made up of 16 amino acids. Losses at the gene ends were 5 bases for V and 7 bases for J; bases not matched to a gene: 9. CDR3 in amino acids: CASSEPRTGGGEKLFF. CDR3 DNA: TGTGCCAGCAGCGAACCCCGGACAGGGGGCGGTGAAAAACTGTTTTTT.

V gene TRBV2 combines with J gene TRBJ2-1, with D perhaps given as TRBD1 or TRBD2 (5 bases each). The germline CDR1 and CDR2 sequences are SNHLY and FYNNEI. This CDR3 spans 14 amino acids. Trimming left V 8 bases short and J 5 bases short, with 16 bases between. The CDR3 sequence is CASEGRKRDNEQFF. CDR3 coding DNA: TGTGCCAGCGAGGGACGGAAAAGGGACAATGAGCAGTTCTTC. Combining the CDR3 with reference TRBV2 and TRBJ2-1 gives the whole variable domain EPEVTQTPSHQVTQMGQEVILRCVPISNHLYFYWYRQILGQKVEFLVSFYNNEISEKSEIFDDQFSVERPDGSNFTLKIRSTKLEDSAMYFCASEGRKRDNEQFFGPGTRLTVL.

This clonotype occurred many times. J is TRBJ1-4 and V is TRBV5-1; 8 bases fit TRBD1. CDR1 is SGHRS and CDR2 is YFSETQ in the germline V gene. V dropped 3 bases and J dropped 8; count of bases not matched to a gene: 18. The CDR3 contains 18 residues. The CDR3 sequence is CASSSRPGTGPLGEKLFF. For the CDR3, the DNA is TGCGCCAGCAGCTCGCGTCCCGGGACAGGCCCGCTCGGCGAAAAACTGTTTTTT. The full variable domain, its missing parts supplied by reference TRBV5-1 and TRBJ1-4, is KAGVTQTPRYLIKTRGQQVTLSCSPISGHRSVSWYQQTPGQGLQFLFEYFSETQRNKGNFPGRFSGRQFSNSRSEMNVSTLELGDSALYLCASSSRPGTGPLGEKLFFGSGTQLSVL.

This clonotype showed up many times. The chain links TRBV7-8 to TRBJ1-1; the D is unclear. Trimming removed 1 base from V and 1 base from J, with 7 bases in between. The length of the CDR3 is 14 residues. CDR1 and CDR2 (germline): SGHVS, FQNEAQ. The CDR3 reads CASSLGARNTEAFF. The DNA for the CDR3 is TGTGCCAGCAGCTTAGGGGCCAGGAACACTGAAGCTTTCTTT.

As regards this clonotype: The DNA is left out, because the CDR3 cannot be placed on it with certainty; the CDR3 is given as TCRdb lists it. The CDR3 spells CASSMARGRETQYFGPGTEAFF. The rearrangement joins TRBV19 to TRBJ1-1; the D call in the table, TRBD1, was not verified against the DNA. Germline assignment: CDR1 LNHDA and CDR2 SQIVND (reference sequence). The CDR3 has 22 residues if both end residues are counted.

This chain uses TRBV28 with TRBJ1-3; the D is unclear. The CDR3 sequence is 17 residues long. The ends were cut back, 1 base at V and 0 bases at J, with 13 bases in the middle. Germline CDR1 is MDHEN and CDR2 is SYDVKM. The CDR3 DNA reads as TGTGCCAGCAGTTTATATTGGGTGGACGCCTCTGGAAACACCATATATTTT. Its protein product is CASSLYWVDASGNTIYF.

The CDR3 loop is CASSSVDSYGYTF. DNA of the CDR3: TGCGCCAGCAGCAGCGTGGACAGCTATGGCTACACCTTC. V and J are TRBV5-1 and TRBJ1-2; perhaps TRBD1 as D (6 bases). V shed 4 bases and J shed 4 bases, with 11 bases lying between them. There are 13 residues in the CDR3. The V gene's germline CDR1 is SGHRS and CDR2 YFSETQ.

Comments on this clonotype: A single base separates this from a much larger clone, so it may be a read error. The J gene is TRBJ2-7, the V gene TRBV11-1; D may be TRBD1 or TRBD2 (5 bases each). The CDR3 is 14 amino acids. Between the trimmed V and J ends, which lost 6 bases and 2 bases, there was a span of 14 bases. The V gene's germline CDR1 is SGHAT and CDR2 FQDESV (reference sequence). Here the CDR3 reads CASSFRDGTYEQYF. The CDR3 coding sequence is TGTGCCAGCAGTTTCCGGGACGGGACCTACGAGCAGTACTTC.

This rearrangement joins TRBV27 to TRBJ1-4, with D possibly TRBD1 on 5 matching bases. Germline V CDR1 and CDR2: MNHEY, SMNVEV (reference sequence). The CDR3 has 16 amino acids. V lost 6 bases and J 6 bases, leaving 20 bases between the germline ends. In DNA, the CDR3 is TGTGCCAGCAGCCCCTCCTGGGGGGGAATGGATGAAAAACTGTTTTTT. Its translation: CASSPSWGGMDEKLFF.

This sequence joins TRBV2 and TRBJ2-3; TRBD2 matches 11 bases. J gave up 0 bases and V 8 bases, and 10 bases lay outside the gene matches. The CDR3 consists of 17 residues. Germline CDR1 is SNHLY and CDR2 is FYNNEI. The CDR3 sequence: CASHQLAGGLSTDTQYF. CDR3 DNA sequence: TGTGCCAGCCACCAATTAGCGGGAGGGCTAAGCACAGATACGCAGTATTTT. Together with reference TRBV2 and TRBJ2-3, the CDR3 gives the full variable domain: EPEVTQTPSHQVTQMGQEVILRCVPISNHLYFYWYRQILGQKVEFLVSFYNNEISEKSEIFDDQFSVERPDGSNFTLKIRSTKLEDSAMYFCASHQLAGGLSTDTQYFGPGTRLTVL.

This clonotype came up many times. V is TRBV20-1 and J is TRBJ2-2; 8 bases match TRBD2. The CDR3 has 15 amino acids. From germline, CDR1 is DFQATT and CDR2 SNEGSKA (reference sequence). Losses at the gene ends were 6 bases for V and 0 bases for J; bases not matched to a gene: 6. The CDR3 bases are TGCAGTGCCCTTAGCGGGATGACGAACACCGGGGAGCTGTTTTTT. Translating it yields CSALSGMTNTGELFF.

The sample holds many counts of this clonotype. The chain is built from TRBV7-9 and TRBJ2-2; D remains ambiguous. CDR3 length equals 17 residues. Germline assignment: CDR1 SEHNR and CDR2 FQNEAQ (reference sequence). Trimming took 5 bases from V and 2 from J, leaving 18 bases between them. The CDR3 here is CASSTPGTPVNTGELFF. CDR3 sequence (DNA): TGTGCCAGCAGCACACCGGGCACCCCAGTTAACACCGGGGAGCTGTTTTTT. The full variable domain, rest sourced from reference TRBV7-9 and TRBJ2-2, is DTGVSQNPRHKITKRGQNVTFRCDPISEHNRLYWYRQTLGQGPEFLTYFQNEAQLEKSRLLSDRFSAERPKGSFSTLEIQRTEQGDSAMYLCASSTPGTPVNTGELFFGEGSRLTVL.

CDR3 protein: CSARDISQGGVYSYEQYF. The CDR3 region has the DNA TGCAGTGCTAGAGATATATCCCAAGGGGGAGTCTACTCCTACGAGCAGTACTTC. The chain links TRBV20-1 to TRBJ2-7; tentative D call: TRBD1 (6 bases). The germline gives CDR1 DFQATT, CDR2 SNEGSKA (reference sequence). Trimming took 0 bases from V and 0 from J, leaving 21 bases between them. This CDR3 region has 18 residues.

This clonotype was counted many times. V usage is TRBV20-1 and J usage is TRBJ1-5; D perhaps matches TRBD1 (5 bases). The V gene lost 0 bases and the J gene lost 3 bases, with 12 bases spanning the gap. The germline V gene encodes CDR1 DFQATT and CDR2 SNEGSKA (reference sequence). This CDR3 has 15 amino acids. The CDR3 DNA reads TGCAGTGCTAGAGAGGCAGGGCGGCCCAATCAGCCCCAGCATTTT. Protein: CSAREAGRPNQPQHF.

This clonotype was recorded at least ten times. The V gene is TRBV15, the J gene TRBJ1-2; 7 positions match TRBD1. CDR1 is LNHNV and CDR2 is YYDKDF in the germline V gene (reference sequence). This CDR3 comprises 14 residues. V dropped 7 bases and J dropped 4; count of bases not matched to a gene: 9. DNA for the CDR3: TGTGCCACCACCGTACACCGGGACAGCTATGGCTACACCTTC. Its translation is CATTVHRDSYGYTF.

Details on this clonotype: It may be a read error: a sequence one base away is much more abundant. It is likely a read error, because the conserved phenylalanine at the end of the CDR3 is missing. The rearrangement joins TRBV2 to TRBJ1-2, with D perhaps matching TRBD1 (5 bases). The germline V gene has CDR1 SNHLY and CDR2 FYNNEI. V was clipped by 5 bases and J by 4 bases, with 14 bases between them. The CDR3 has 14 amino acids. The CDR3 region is CASSLLSGRYGYTL. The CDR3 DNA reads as TGTGCCAGCAGTTTACTTTCAGGGCGCTATGGCTACACCCTC.

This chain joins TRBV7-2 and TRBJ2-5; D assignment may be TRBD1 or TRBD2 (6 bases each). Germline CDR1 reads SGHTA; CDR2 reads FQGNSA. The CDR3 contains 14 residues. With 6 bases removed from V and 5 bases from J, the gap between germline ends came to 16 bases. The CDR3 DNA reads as TGTGCCAGCAGTATGGCCGGGGGCAATGAGACCCAGTACTTC. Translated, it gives CASSMAGGNETQYF.

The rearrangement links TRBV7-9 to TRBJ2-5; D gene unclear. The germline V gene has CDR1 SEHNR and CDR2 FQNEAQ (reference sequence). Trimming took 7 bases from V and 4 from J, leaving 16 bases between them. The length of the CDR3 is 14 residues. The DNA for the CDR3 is TGTGCCAGCACGAATGAGCCAGTTGGAGAGACCCAGTACTTC. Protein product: CASTNEPVGETQYF. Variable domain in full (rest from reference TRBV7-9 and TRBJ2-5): DTGVSQNPRHKITKRGQNVTFRCDPISEHNRLYWYRQTLGQGPEFLTYFQNEAQLEKSRLLSDRFSAERPKGSFSTLEIQRTEQGDSAMYLCASTNEPVGETQYFGPGTRLLVL.

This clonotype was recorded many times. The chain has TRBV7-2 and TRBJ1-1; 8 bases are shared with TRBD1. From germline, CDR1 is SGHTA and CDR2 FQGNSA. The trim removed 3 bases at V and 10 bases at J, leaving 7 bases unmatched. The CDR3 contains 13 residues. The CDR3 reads CASSFQGADGAFF. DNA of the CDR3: TGTGCCAGCAGCTTCCAGGGGGCGGATGGAGCTTTCTTT.